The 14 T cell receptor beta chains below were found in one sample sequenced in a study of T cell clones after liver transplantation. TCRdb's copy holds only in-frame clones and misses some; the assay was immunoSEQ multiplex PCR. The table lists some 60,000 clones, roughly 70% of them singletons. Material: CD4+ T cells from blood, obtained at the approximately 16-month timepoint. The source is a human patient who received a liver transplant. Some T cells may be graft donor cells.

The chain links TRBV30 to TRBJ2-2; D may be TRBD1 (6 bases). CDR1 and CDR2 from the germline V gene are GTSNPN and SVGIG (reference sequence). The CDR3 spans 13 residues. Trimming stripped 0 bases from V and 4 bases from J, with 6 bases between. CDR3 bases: TGTGCCTGGAGTGTACAGGGCACCGGGGAGCTGTTTTTT. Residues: CAWSVQGTGELFF. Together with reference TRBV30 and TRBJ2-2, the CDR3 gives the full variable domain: SQTIHQWPATLVQPVGSPLSLECTVEGTSNPNLYWYRQAAGRGLQLLFYSVGIGQISSEVPQNLSASRPQDRQFILSSKKLLLSDSGFYLCAWSVQGTGELFFGEGSRLTVL.

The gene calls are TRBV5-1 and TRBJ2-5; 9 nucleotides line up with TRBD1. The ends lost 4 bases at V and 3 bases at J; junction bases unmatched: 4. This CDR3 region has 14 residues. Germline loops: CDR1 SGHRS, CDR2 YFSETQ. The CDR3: CASSPRTGEETQYF. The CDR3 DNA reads TGCGCCAGCAGCCCGAGGACAGGGGAAGAGACCCAGTACTTC.

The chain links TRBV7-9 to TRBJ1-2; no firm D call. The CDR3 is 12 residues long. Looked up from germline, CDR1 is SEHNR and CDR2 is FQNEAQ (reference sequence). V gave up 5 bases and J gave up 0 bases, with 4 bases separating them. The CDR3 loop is CASSISNYGYTF. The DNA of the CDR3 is TGTGCCAGCAGCATTTCTAACTATGGCTACACCTTC.

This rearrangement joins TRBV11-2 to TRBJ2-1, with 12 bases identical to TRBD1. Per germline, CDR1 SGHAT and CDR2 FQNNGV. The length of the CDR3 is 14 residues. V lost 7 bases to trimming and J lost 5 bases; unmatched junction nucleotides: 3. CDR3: CASNRDRGHNEQFF. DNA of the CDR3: TGTGCCAGCAACCGGGACAGGGGGCACAATGAGCAGTTCTTC. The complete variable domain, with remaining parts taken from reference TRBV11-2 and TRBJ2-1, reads EAGVAQSPRYKIIEKRQSVAFWCNPISGHATLYWYQQILGQGPKLLIQFQNNGVVDDSQLPKDRFSAERLKGVDSTLKIQPAKLEDSAVYLCASNRDRGHNEQFFGPGTRLTVL.

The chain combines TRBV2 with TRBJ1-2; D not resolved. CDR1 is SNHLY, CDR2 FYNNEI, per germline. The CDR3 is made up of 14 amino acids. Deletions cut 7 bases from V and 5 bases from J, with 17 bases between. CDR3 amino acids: CASNIVLGGYGYTF. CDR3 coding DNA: TGTGCCAGCAACATTGTCCTCGGTGGGTATGGCTACACCTTC.

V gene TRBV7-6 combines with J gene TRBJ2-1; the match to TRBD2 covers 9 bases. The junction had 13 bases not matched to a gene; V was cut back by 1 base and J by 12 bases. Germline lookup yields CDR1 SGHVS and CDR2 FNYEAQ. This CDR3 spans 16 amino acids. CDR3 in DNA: TGTGCCAGCAGCTTAGAAGTCTCGCTAGCGGGACACGGGCAGTTCTTC. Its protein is CASSLEVSLAGHGQFF.

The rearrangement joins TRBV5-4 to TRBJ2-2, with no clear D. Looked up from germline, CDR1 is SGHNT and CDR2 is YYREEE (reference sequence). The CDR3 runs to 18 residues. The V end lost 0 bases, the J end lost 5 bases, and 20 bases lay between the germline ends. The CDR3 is CASSLANPAALNTGELFF. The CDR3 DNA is TGTGCCAGCAGCTTGGCCAATCCAGCCGCACTTAATACCGGGGAGCTGTTTTTT.

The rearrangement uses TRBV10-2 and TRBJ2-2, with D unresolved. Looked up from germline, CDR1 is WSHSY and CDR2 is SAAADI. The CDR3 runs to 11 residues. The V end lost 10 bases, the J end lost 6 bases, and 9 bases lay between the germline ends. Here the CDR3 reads CAMLMAGELFF. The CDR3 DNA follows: TGCGCCATGTTGATGGCCGGGGAGCTGTTTTTT.

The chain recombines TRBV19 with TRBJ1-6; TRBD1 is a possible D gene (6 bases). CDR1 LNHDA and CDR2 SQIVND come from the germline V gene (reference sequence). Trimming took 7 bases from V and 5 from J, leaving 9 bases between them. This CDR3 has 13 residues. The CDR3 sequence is CASKDSNNSPLHF. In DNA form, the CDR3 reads TGTGCCAGTAAGGACAGTAATAATTCACCCCTCCACTTT. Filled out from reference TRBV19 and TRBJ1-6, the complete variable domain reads DGGITQSPKYLFRKEGQNVTLSCEQNLNHDAMYWYRQDPGQGLRLIYYSQIVNDFQKGDIAEGYSVSREKKESFPLTVTSAQKNPTAFYLCASKDSNNSPLHFGNGTRLTVT.

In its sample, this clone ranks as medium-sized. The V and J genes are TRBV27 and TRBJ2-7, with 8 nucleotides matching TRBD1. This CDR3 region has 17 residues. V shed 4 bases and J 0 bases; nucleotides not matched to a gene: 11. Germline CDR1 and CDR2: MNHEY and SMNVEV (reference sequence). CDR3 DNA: TGTGCCAGCAGTTCGGGACAGGCAAAGCCTTACTCCTACGAGCAGTACTTC. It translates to CASSSGQAKPYSYEQYF.

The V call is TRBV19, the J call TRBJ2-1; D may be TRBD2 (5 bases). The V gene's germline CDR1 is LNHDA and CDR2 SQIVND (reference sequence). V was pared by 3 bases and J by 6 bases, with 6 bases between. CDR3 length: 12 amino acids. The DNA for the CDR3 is TGTGCCAGTAGTATCGAGGGCAATGAGCAGTTCTTC. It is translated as CASSIEGNEQFF.

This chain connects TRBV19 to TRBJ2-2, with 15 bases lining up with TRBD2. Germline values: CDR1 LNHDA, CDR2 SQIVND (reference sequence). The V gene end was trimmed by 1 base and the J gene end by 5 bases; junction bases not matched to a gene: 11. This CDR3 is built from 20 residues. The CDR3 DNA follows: TGTGCCAGTAGTATAGTTCTGGGGGGGACTAGCGGGAGGTGGACCGGGGAGCTGTTTTTT. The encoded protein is CASSIVLGGTSGRWTGELFF.

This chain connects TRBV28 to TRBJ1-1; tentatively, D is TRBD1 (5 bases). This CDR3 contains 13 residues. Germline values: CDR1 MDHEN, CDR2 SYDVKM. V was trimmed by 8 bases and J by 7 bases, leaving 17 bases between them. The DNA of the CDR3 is TGTGCCAGCTTCAGTGGGGCGTATAATGAAGCTTTCTTT. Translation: CASFSGAYNEAFF.

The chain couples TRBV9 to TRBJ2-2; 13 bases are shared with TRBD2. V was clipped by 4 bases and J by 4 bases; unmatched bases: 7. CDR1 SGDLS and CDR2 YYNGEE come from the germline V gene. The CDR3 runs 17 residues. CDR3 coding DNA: TGTGCCAGCAGCACAAGGACTAGCGGGAGTAGCACCGGGGAGCTGTTTTTT. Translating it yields CASSTRTSGSSTGELFF.